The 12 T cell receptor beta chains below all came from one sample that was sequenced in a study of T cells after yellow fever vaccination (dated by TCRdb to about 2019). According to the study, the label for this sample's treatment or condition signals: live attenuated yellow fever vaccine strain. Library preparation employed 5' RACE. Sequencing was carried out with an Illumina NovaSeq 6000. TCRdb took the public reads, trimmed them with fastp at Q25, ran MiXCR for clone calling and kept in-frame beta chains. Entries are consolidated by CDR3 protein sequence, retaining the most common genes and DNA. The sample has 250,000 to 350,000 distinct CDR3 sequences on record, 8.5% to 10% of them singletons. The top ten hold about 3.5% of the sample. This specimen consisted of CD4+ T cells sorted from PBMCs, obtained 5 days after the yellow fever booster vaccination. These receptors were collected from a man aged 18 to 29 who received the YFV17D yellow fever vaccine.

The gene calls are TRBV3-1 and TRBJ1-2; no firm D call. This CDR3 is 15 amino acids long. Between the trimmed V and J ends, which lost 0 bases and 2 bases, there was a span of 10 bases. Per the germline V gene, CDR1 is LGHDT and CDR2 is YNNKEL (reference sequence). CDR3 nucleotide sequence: TGTGCCAGCAGCCAAGAGGCAGCCTCAAACTATGGCTACACCTTC. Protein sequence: CASSQEAASNYGYTF. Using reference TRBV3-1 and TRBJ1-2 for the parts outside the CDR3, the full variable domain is DTAVSQTPKYLVTQMGNDKSIKCEQNLGHDTMYWYKQDSKKFLKIMFSYNNKELIINETVPNRFSPKSPDKAHLNLHINSLELGDSAVYFCASSQEAASNYGYTFGSGTRLTVV.

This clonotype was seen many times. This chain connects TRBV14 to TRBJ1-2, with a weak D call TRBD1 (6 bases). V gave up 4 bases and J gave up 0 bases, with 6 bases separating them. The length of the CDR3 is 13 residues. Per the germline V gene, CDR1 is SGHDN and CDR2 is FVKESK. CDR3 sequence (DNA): TGTGCCAGCAGCCGGGACACTAACTATGGCTACACCTTC. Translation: CASSRDTNYGYTF. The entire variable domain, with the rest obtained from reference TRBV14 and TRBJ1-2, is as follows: EAGVTQFPSHSVIEKGQTVTLRCDPISGHDNLYWYRRVMGKEIKFLLHFVKESKQDESGMPNNRFLAERTGGTYSTLKVQPAELEDSGVYFCASSRDTNYGYTFGSGTRLTVV.

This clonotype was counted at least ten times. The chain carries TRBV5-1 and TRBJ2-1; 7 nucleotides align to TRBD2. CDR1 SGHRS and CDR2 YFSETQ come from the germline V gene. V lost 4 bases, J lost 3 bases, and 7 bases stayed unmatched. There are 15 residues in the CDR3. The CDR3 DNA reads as TGCGCCAGCAGCCCCTCCAGCGGGGTCTACAATGAGCAGTTCTTC. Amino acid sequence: CASSPSSGVYNEQFF.

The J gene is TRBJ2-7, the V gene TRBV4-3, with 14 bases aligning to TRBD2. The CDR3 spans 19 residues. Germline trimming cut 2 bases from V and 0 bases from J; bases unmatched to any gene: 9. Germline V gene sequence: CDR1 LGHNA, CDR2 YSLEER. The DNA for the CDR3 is TGCGCCAGCAGCCAAATGCCGGGACTAGCGGGGGCAGACTCCTACGAGCAGTACTTC. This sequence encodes CASSQMPGLAGADSYEQYF.

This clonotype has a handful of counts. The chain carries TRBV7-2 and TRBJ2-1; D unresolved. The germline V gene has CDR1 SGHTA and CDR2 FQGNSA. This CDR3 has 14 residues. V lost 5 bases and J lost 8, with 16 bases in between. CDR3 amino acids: CASSRPTIDYEQFF. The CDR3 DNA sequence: TGTGCCAGCAGCCGGCCTACCATCGACTATGAGCAGTTCTTC.

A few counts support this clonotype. The CDR3 loop is CASSRRGGEQYF. The CDR3 DNA sequence: TGTGCCAGCAGCCGGCGAGGCGGTGAGCAGTACTTC. This chain uses TRBV7-2 with TRBJ2-7; D is ambiguous. The germline gives CDR1 SGHTA, CDR2 FQGNSA. V was trimmed by 5 bases and J by 7 bases, leaving 12 bases between them. This CDR3 contains 12 residues. Supplemented by reference TRBV7-2 and TRBJ2-7, the full variable domain reads GAGVSQSPSNKVTEKGKDVELRCDPISGHTALYWYRQSLGQGLEFLIYFQGNSAPDKSGLPSDRFSAERTGGSVSTLTIQRTQQEDSAVYLCASSRRGGEQYFGPGTRLTVT.

The DNA for the CDR3 is TGTGCCAGCAGCTTAGAGGTGGCCCTCATGAACACTGAAGCTTTCTTT. Encoded protein: CASSLEVALMNTEAFF. The chain carries TRBV7-2 and TRBJ1-1; D is unclear. Trimming took 1 base from V and 0 from J, leaving 12 bases between them. The CDR3 contains 16 residues. Per the germline V gene, CDR1 is SGHTA and CDR2 is FQGNSA.

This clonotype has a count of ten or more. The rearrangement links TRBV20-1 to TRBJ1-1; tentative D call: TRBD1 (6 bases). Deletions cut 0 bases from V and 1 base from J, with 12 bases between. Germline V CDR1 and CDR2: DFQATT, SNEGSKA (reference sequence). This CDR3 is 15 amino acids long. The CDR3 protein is CSARDAGAGNTEAFF. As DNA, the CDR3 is TGCAGTGCTAGAGATGCGGGGGCTGGGAACACTGAAGCTTTCTTT.

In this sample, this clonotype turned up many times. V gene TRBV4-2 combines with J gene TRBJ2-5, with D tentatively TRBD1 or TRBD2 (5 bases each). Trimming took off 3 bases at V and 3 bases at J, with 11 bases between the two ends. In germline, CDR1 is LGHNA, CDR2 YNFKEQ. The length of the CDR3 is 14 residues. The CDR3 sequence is CASSQGDAEETQYF. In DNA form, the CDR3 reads TGTGCCAGCAGCCAGGGGGACGCGGAAGAGACCCAGTACTTC.

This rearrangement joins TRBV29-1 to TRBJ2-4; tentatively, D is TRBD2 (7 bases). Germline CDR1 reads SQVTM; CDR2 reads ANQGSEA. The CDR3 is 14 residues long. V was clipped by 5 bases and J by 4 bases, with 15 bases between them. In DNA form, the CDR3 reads TGCAGCGTTTCCCTCGGGGGGCAGAAAAACATTCAGTACTTC. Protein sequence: CSVSLGGQKNIQYF.

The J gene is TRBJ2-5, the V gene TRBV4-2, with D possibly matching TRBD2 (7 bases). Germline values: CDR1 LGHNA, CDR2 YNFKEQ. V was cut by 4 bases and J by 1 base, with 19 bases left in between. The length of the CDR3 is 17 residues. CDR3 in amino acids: CASSRKGGASGQETQYF. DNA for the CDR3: TGTGCCAGCAGCCGTAAGGGGGGGGCTAGCGGCCAAGAGACCCAGTACTTC.

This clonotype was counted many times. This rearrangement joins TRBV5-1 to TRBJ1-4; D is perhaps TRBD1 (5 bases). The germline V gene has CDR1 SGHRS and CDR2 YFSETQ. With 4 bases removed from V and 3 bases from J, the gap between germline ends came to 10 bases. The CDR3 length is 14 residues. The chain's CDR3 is CASSPGRANEKLFF. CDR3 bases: TGCGCCAGCAGCCCAGGGAGGGCTAATGAAAAACTGTTTTTT.